These T cell receptor beta chains were read from a single sample in a study of cytomegalovirus exposure and HLA in healthy donors. Here immunoSEQ multiplex PCR was the method, and the copy in TCRdb shows in-frame clones only, minus some. In all, the sample yields around 60,000 clones. The sequencing sample was made of PBMCs. The source of these receptors is a woman younger than 35 in good health and CMV-seronegative. The CDR3 runs from the conserved cysteine through the conserved F or W. The D gene is left open where the match is weak. Size values are once, few and many counts, or a class for expanded clones, and some rows have none.

J gene: TRBJ1-1
CDR3 length: 13
V gene: TRBV30
D gene: .
clone size: .
CDR3 protein: CAWSRGGNTEAFF
CDR3 DNA: TGTGCCTGGAGTCGGGGGGGGAACACTGAAGCTTTCTTT

J gene: TRBJ1-2
CDR3 length: 14
V gene: TRBV19
D gene: TRBD1
clone size: .
CDR3 protein: CASSKGGGAYGYTF
CDR3 DNA: TGTGCCAGTAGCAAAGGGGGCGGCGCGTATGGCTACACCTTC

J gene: TRBJ2-7
CDR3 length: 14
V gene: TRBV2
D gene: TRBD1
clone size: .
CDR3 protein: CASSERDRAREQYF
CDR3 DNA: TGTGCCAGCAGTGAAAGGGACAGAGCTAGGGAGCAGTACTTC

J gene: TRBJ2-1
CDR3 length: 16
V gene: TRBV7-2
D gene: .
clone size: .
CDR3 protein: CASSSSAGGADNEQFF
CDR3 DNA: TGTGCCAGCAGCTCGTCTGCTGGGGGGGCGGACAATGAGCAGTTCTTC

J gene: TRBJ2-3
CDR3 length: 13
V gene: TRBV7-9
D gene: .
clone size: .
CDR3 protein: CASSLDSTDTQYF
CDR3 DNA: TGTGCCAGCAGCTTAGACTCCACAGATACGCAGTATTTT

J gene: TRBJ2-2
CDR3 length: 15
V gene: TRBV12-5
D gene: TRBD1
clone size: .
CDR3 protein: CASGTGTGRTGELFF
CDR3 DNA: TGTGCTAGTGGTACCGGGACAGGGCGTACCGGGGAGCTGTTTTTT

J gene: TRBJ2-4
CDR3 length: 13
V gene: TRBV29-1
D gene: .
clone size: .
CDR3 protein: CSVGWGRGNIQYF
CDR3 DNA: TGCAGCGTTGGTTGGGGGCGGGGGAACATTCAGTACTTC

J gene: TRBJ1-5
CDR3 length: 15
V gene: TRBV4-1
D gene: .
clone size: .
CDR3 protein: CASSQESGVDQPQHF
CDR3 DNA: TGCGCCAGCAGCCAAGAATCGGGGGTAGATCAGCCCCAGCATTTT

J gene: TRBJ2-3
CDR3 length: 16
V gene: TRBV19
D gene: .
clone size: .
CDR3 protein: CASSMAAGTSTDTQYF
CDR3 DNA: TGTGCCAGTAGTATGGCGGCGGGAACAAGCACAGATACGCAGTATTTT

J gene: TRBJ1-1
CDR3 length: 11
V gene: TRBV6-1
D gene: .
clone size: .
CDR3 protein: CASSGPFGAFF
CDR3 DNA: TGTGCCAGCAGTGGTCCATTCGGAGCTTTCTTT

J gene: TRBJ2-3
CDR3 length: 15
V gene: TRBV18
D gene: TRBD2
clone size: .
CDR3 protein: CASSPTGTSADTQYF
CDR3 DNA: TGTGCCAGCTCACCAACCGGGACTAGTGCAGATACGCAGTATTTT

J gene: TRBJ2-2
CDR3 length: 14
V gene: TRBV5-1
D gene: .
clone size: .
CDR3 protein: CASSATGNTGELFF
CDR3 DNA: TGCGCCAGCAGCGCCACAGGGAACACCGGGGAGCTGTTTTTT

J gene: TRBJ2-7
CDR3 length: 15
V gene: TRBV15
D gene: .
clone size: .
CDR3 protein: CATSRALGGTYEQYF
CDR3 DNA: TGTGCCACCAGCAGGGCCCTTGGCGGCACCTACGAGCAGTACTTC

J gene: TRBJ1-1
CDR3 length: 16
V gene: TRBV29-1
D gene: TRBD1
clone size: .
CDR3 protein: CSVSGEGARVNTEAFF
CDR3 DNA: TGCAGCGTTAGTGGTGAGGGGGCGAGGGTGAACACTGAAGCTTTCTTT

J gene: TRBJ1-1
CDR3 length: 14
V gene: TRBV2
D gene: .
clone size: .
CDR3 protein: CASRPPGGGEMTFF
CDR3 DNA: TGTGCCAGCAGACCCCCAGGCGGGGGGGAGATGACTTTCTTT

J gene: TRBJ1-1
CDR3 length: 15
V gene: TRBV9
D gene: .
clone size: .
CDR3 protein: CASSVTGTLNTEAFF
CDR3 DNA: TGTGCCAGCAGCGTAACCGGGACACTGAACACTGAAGCTTTCTTT

J gene: TRBJ2-5
CDR3 length: 13
V gene: TRBV19
D gene: .
clone size: .
CDR3 protein: CASSSRTLETQYF
CDR3 DNA: TGTGCCAGTAGTTCCCGGACTCTTGAGACCCAGTACTTC

J gene: TRBJ1-2
CDR3 length: 17
V gene: TRBV10-3
D gene: TRBD1
clone size: .
CDR3 protein: CAISDKSRGQGSNGYTF
CDR3 DNA: TGTGCCATCAGTGATAAGTCCCGCGGACAGGGGAGTAATGGCTACACCTTC

J gene: TRBJ1-2
CDR3 length: 15
V gene: TRBV9
D gene: .
clone size: .
CDR3 protein: CASSRSLGDSYGYTF
CDR3 DNA: TGTGCCAGCAGCCGTTCCCTAGGGGACTCCTATGGCTACACCTTC

J gene: TRBJ1-2
CDR3 length: 15
V gene: TRBV5-8
D gene: TRBD1
clone size: .
CDR3 protein: CASSPRTGGYYGYTF
CDR3 DNA: TGTGCCAGCAGCCCCCGGACAGGAGGATACTATGGCTACACCTTC

J gene: TRBJ1-5
CDR3 length: 17
V gene: TRBV4-1
D gene: TRBD1
clone size: .
CDR3 protein: CASSQIFGQGNNQPQHF
CDR3 DNA: TGCGCCAGCAGCCAAATTTTTGGACAGGGTAATAATCAGCCCCAGCATTTT

J gene: TRBJ1-1
CDR3 length: 17
V gene: TRBV9
D gene: .
clone size: .
CDR3 protein: CASSSAGQSGGRTEAFF
CDR3 DNA: TGTGCCAGCAGCTCAGCGGGACAATCCGGTGGTAGGACTGAAGCTTTCTTT

J gene: TRBJ1-3
CDR3 length: 14
V gene: TRBV5-1
D gene: .
clone size: .
CDR3 protein: CASSQGLSGNTIYF
CDR3 DNA: TGCGCCAGCAGCCAGGGACTCTCTGGAAACACCATATATTTT

J gene: TRBJ2-7
CDR3 length: 14
V gene: TRBV7-8
D gene: TRBD1
clone size: .
CDR3 protein: CASSKTGSSYEQYF
CDR3 DNA: TGTGCCAGCAGCAAGACAGGGTCAAGCTACGAGCAGTACTTC

J gene: TRBJ1-1
CDR3 length: 16
V gene: TRBV4-1
D gene: TRBD1
clone size: .
CDR3 protein: CASSPRDRGRNTEAFF
CDR3 DNA: TGCGCCAGCAGCCCCCGGGACAGGGGGAGGAACACTGAAGCTTTCTTT

J gene: TRBJ1-2
CDR3 length: 13
V gene: TRBV5-1
D gene: .
clone size: .
CDR3 protein: CASSLGGHGGYTF
CDR3 DNA: TGCGCCAGCAGCTTGGGGGGCCATGGTGGCTACACCTTC

J gene: TRBJ2-7
CDR3 length: 13
V gene: TRBV19
D gene: .
clone size: .
CDR3 protein: CATGIGLASEQYF
CDR3 DNA: TGTGCCACGGGTATAGGCCTAGCCTCCGAGCAGTACTTC

J gene: TRBJ2-7
CDR3 length: 14
V gene: TRBV10-1
D gene: .
clone size: .
CDR3 protein: CAWLEETGSYEQYF
CDR3 DNA: TGCGCCTGGCTGGAAGAGACAGGATCCTACGAGCAGTACTTC

J gene: TRBJ2-5
CDR3 length: 16
V gene: TRBV2
D gene: .
clone size: .
CDR3 protein: CASSTPGREGRKTQYF
CDR3 DNA: TGTGCCAGCAGCACCCCGGGGCGGGAAGGTCGAAAGACCCAGTACTTC

J gene: TRBJ2-5
CDR3 length: 13
V gene: TRBV25-1
D gene: .
clone size: .
CDR3 protein: CASSEARQETQYF
CDR3 DNA: TGTGCCAGCAGTGAGGCGAGGCAAGAGACCCAGTACTTC

J gene: TRBJ1-2
CDR3 length: 14
V gene: TRBV9
D gene: TRBD1
clone size: .
CDR3 protein: CASSVETGGYGYTF
CDR3 DNA: TGTGCCAGCAGCGTAGAGACAGGGGGCTATGGCTACACCTTC

J gene: TRBJ2-1
CDR3 length: 15
V gene: TRBV25-1
D gene: TRBD2
clone size: medium-sized
CDR3 protein: CASGTSGLGHNEQFF
CDR3 DNA: TGTGCCAGCGGGACGTCGGGACTAGGCCACAATGAGCAGTTCTTC

J gene: TRBJ1-1
CDR3 length: 13
V gene: TRBV14
D gene: .
clone size: .
CDR3 protein: CASSLVRGREAFF
CDR3 DNA: TGTGCCAGCAGCCTTGTCCGGGGTAGAGAAGCTTTCTTT

J gene: TRBJ1-1
CDR3 length: 16
V gene: TRBV9
D gene: TRBD1
clone size: .
CDR3 protein: CASSVVQGVVSAEAFF
CDR3 DNA: TGTGCCAGCAGCGTAGTGCAGGGGGTTGTTTCCGCTGAAGCTTTCTTT

J gene: TRBJ2-7
CDR3 length: 15
V gene: TRBV6-1
D gene: TRBD2
clone size: .
CDR3 protein: CASSPLLAGEYEQYF
CDR3 DNA: TGTGCCAGCAGTCCCTTACTAGCGGGAGAATACGAGCAGTACTTC

J gene: TRBJ2-1
CDR3 length: 13
V gene: TRBV5-1
D gene: .
clone size: .
CDR3 protein: CASSFSTRNEQFF
CDR3 DNA: TGCGCCAGCAGCTTTTCAACTAGAAATGAGCAGTTCTTC